This T cell receptor (beta chain) was sequenced for a study of neurological immune-mediated disorders. General study points: Phylogenetic grouping placed 18 of 34 multiple sclerosis patients' repertoires in one related-CDR3 cluster, a possible signature.

Synthesis of cDNA was carried out by template-switch 5'RACE. The reaction used 10-nucleotide random UMIs. MiXCR, run by TCRdb on the 5' RACE reads, gives a single entry per CDR3 protein. The top ten hold around 7% of the sample, which has about 66,000 distinct CDR3 sequences, about 4.9% seen once. Concerning this clonotype: Antigen: not known.

Between the trimmed V and J ends, which lost 5 bases and 3 bases, there was a span of 11 bases. Germline CDR1 reads SGHRS; CDR2 reads YFSETQ. This CDR3 comprises 13 residues. A total of 2 million PBMCs stored at -80 degrees C provided the unsorted libraries. The chain uses TRBV5-1 and TRBJ2-5; D may be TRBD2 (7 bases). This TCR was recovered from a man aged 30 to 45 with multiple sclerosis. The specimen sequenced was PBMCs. The CDR3 sequence is CASSPGGKETQYF. The CDR3 DNA sequence: TGCGCCAGCAGTCCGGGGGGCAAAGAGACCCAGTACTTC.